This TCR beta chain was identified in a study of blood T cell repertoires in COVID-19. V lost 5 bases and J lost 6; bases outside the gene matches: 6. Germline V gene data show CDR1 as MDHEN and CDR2 as SYDVKM. This CDR3 region has 14 residues. Clones were sequenced by immunoSEQ multiplex PCR, and TCRdb holds only the in-frame ones, with some missing. Of about 270,000 clones in the sample, approximately 90% are singletons; the top ten hold 2% to 2.5%. The receptor comes from a woman aged 55-70 years in a cohort exposed to, infected with or recovered from COVID-19 (not recorded which). The chain employs TRBV28 and TRBJ1-2; 10 nucleotides align to TRBD1. The specimen was PBMCs or T cells enriched from blood (not recorded which). The CDR3 here is CASSTRQGADGYTF. CDR3 coding DNA: TGTGCCAGCAGTACTCGACAGGGGGCGGATGGCTACACCTTC.